This T cell receptor (beta chain) was recovered during a study of blood T cell repertoires in COVID-19. Study-wide background: The cDNA or gDNA used as material had been derived from T cells, B-cell-depleted T cells, or PBMCs.

Germline CDR1 reads GTSNPN; CDR2 reads SVGIG (reference sequence). The CDR3 is 13 amino acids. V shed 2 bases and J shed 3 bases, with 8 bases lying between them. Clones were read by immunoSEQ multiplex PCR, and TCRdb kept only the in-frame ones, dropping some. The sample has about 280,000 clones; around 87% are singletons. This receptor was taken from a woman aged 25 to 39 who had recovered from COVID-19. This sequence joins TRBV30 and TRBJ1-3; D gene uncertain. The sequencing input was peripheral blood. CDR3 sequence reads: CAWSPRSGNTIYF. CDR3 in DNA: TGTGCCTGGAGTCCGAGAAGTGGAAACACCATATATTTT. Supplemented by reference TRBV30 and TRBJ1-3, the full variable domain reads SQTIHQWPATLVQPVGSPLSLECTVEGTSNPNLYWYRQAAGRGLQLLFYSVGIGQISSEVPQNLSASRPQDRQFILSSKKLLLSDSGFYLCAWSPRSGNTIYFGEGSWLTVV.